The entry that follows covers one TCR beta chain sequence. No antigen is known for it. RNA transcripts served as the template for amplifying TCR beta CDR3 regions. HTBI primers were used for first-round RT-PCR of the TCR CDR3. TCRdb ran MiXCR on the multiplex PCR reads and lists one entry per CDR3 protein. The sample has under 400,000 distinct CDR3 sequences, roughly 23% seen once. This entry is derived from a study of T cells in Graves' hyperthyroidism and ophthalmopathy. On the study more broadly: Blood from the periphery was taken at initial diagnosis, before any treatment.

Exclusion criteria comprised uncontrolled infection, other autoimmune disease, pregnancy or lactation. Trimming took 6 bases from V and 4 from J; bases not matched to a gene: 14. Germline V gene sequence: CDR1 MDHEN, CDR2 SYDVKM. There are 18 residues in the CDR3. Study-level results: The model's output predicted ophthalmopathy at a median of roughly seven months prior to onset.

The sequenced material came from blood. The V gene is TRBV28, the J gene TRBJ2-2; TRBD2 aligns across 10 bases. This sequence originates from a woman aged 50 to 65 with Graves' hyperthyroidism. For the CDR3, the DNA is TGTGCCAGCAGCTTACCAGCGGGAGGGCCGGGGGTCACCGGGGAGCTGTTTTTT. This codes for CASSLPAGGPGVTGELFF.